These 20 T cell receptor beta chains were sequenced from one sample in a study of blood T cell repertoires in COVID-19. Sequencing was performed with immunoSEQ multiplex PCR; in TCRdb, only in-frame clones are kept and a portion is missing. Of 430,000 or so clones listed, approximately 90% are singletons. Source material: peripheral blood. Every receptor here comes from a man between 18 and 29 years old with COVID-19, enrolled during active disease.

This CDR3 reads CASSLGTSDEQYF. CDR3 DNA sequence: TGTGCCAGCAGCTTAGGGACTAGCGACGAGCAGTACTTC. The rearrangement links TRBV7-6 to TRBJ2-7; 9 positions match TRBD2. Trimming at V came to 1 base and at J to 5 bases, leaving 0 bases not matched to a gene. Germline CDR1 reads SGHVS; CDR2 reads FNYEAQ. This CDR3 is 13 amino acids long.

The chain has TRBV10-1 and TRBJ2-3; D not resolved. Germline loops: CDR1 WNHNN, CDR2 SYGVQD (reference sequence). V dropped 2 bases and J dropped 3 bases, with 6 bases sitting between them. The CDR3 has 13 residues. Here the CDR3 reads CASSEARTDTQYF. The CDR3, as DNA: TGCGCCAGCAGTGAGGCTAGGACAGATACGCAGTATTTT.

The CDR3 is CASSQSRAGNTIYF. The CDR3, as DNA: TGCGCCAGCAGTCAATCGAGGGCTGGAAACACCATATATTTT. The chain is built from TRBV23-1 and TRBJ1-3; the D is unclear. TRBV23-1 is filed as an ORF, its function uncertain. The CDR3 is made up of 14 amino acids. The ends were cut back, 0 bases at V and 2 bases at J, with 5 bases in the middle.

The chain is built from TRBV6-5 and TRBJ1-1; 7 nucleotides agree with TRBD1. CDR3 length: 12 amino acids. Losses at the gene ends were 6 bases for V and 9 bases for J; bases not matched to a gene: 7. Germline assignment: CDR1 MNHEY and CDR2 SVGAGI. The CDR3 loop is CASSPNRGKAFF. The CDR3 coding sequence is TGTGCCAGCAGCCCAAACAGGGGCAAAGCTTTCTTT.

This clone showed up just once. The V and J genes are TRBV7-2 and TRBJ2-7; 12 positions agree with TRBD2. The trim removed 0 bases at V and 5 bases at J, leaving 8 bases unmatched. Germline V gives CDR1 SGHTA, CDR2 FQGNSA. The CDR3 spans 17 residues. The CDR3: CASSLAFGLAGMNEQYF. The CDR3, as DNA: TGTGCCAGCAGCTTAGCTTTCGGACTAGCGGGAATGAACGAGCAGTACTTC.

CDR3 DNA sequence: TGTGCCAGCAGCCAAGAAAAGAGGGAGAGGGGGCTTGGCTACACCTTC. Its translation: CASSQEKRERGLGYTF. The J gene is TRBJ1-2, the V gene TRBV14, with TRBD1 matching over 7 bases. CDR3 length equals 16 residues. V shed 0 bases and J 7 bases; nucleotides not matched to a gene: 11. CDR1 is SGHDN and CDR2 is FVKESK in the germline V gene.

The rearrangement joins TRBV3-1 (or the pseudogene TRBV3-2) to TRBJ2-7, with 10 nucleotides matching TRBD2. CDR1 is LGHDT, CDR2 YNNKEL, per germline (reference sequence). V trimming: 7 bases; J trimming: 5 bases; junction bases outside the gene matches: 11. This CDR3 is 15 amino acids long. As DNA, the CDR3 is TGTGCCAGCACCTTAGTAGCGGGAGGTGTGGACGAGCAGTACTTC. As protein: CASTLVAGGVDEQYF.

The CDR3: CAISDKTGGEEETQYF. The CDR3 DNA reads TGTGCCATCAGCGATAAAACAGGGGGCGAGGAAGAGACCCAGTACTTC. The gene calls are TRBV10-3 and TRBJ2-5; TRBD1 matches 9 bases. This CDR3 contains 16 residues. V lost 6 bases, J lost 3 bases, and 11 bases stayed unmatched. Germline CDR1 reads ENHRY; CDR2 reads SYGVKD.

Here the CDR3 reads CASSLIDEQFF. The CDR3 nucleotides are TGTGCCAGCAGCTTGATAGATGAGCAGTTCTTC. The chain joins TRBV5-4 to TRBJ2-1; D is ambiguous. There are 11 residues in the CDR3. Trimming left V 1 base short and J 8 bases short, with 4 bases between. Germline V gene lookup returns CDR1 SGHNT and CDR2 YYREEE (reference sequence).

The gene calls are TRBV7-8 and TRBJ1-4; D is perhaps TRBD1 (5 bases). The length of the CDR3 is 14 residues. V was clipped by 7 bases and J by 4 bases, with 13 bases between them. Germline CDR1 SGHVS, CDR2 FQNEAQ. The CDR3 sequence is CASNRGRVNEKLFF. CDR3 in DNA: TGTGCCAGCAACCGGGGGAGAGTTAATGAAAAACTGTTTTTT. Using reference TRBV7-8 and TRBJ1-4 for the parts outside the CDR3, the full variable domain is GAGVSQSPRYKVAKRGQDVALRCDPISGHVSLFWYQQALGQGPEFLTYFQNEAQLDKSGLPSDRFFAERPEGSVSTLKIQRTQQEDSAVYLCASNRGRVNEKLFFGSGTQLSVL.

The V and J genes are TRBV7-8 and TRBJ2-5; TRBD1 matches 9 bases. The CDR3 has 16 residues. V was clipped by 5 bases and J by 1 base; unmatched bases: 8. Per the germline V gene, CDR1 is SGHVS and CDR2 is FQNEAQ. As DNA, the CDR3 is TGTGCCAGCAGCCGGGACAGGGTTATGTCCCAAGAGACCCAGTACTTC. Its translation: CASSRDRVMSQETQYF.

In this sample, this clone turned up once. V is TRBV10-3 and J is TRBJ1-2; D is possibly TRBD1 (6 bases). In germline, CDR1 is ENHRY, CDR2 SYGVKD. CDR3 length: 14 residues. With 8 bases removed from V and 3 bases from J, the gap between germline ends came to 16 bases. Here the CDR3 reads CAIGKGGADYGYTF. For the CDR3, the DNA is TGTGCCATCGGGAAGGGGGGGGCTGACTATGGCTACACCTTC.

CDR3 DNA sequence: TGTGCCAGCAGCCAAGATCCCCTCGGTCAGCCCCAGCATTTT. Protein: CASSQDPLGQPQHF. This rearrangement joins TRBV3-1 (or the pseudogene TRBV3-2) to TRBJ1-5; D remains ambiguous. The CDR3 is 14 residues long. CDR1 is LGHDT, CDR2 YNNKEL, per germline (reference sequence). Trimming left V 0 bases short and J 6 bases short, with 9 bases between.

The V gene is TRBV21-1, the J gene TRBJ2-7; TRBD1 is taken as the D call from the table, unchecked against the DNA. TRBV21-1 is a documented pseudogene. This CDR3 is 17 amino acids long. For the CDR3, the DNA is TGTGCCAGCAGCAAAGAGCGGAAACGGGACAGGGCCTACGAGCAGTACTTC. This translates into CASSKERKRDRAYEQYF.

As to this clone: A junction end diverges from the germline sequence, so it may reflect a read error. This sequence joins TRBV3-1 (or the pseudogene TRBV3-2) and TRBJ2-1; 10 bases match TRBD1. The CDR3 length is 15 residues. CDR1 LGHDT and CDR2 YNNKEL come from the germline V gene (reference sequence). In DNA form, the CDR3 reads TGTGCCAGCAGACAAGACAGGGGGCCCTACAATGAGCAGTTCTTC. Its translation is CASRQDRGPYNEQFF.

The CDR3: CASSQDSHTEAFF. DNA for the CDR3: TGTGCCAGCAGCCAAGACAGTCACACTGAAGCTTTCTTT. The chain has TRBV4-2 and TRBJ1-1; D is unclear. This CDR3 region has 13 residues. The V end was cut by 0 bases, the J end by 3 bases, with 5 bases between. In germline, CDR1 is LGHNA, CDR2 YNFKEQ.

The chain links TRBV7-3 to TRBJ2-6; 9 bases agree with TRBD1. The V gene end was trimmed by 4 bases and the J gene end by 3 bases; junction bases not matched to a gene: 4. Germline CDR1 and CDR2: SGHTA and FQGTGA. CDR3 length: 16 residues. Here the CDR3 DNA reads TGTGCCAGCAGCTCACAGGGGGCTCTTGGGGCCAACGTCCTGACTTTC. Its translation: CASSSQGALGANVLTF. The full variable domain, its missing parts supplied by reference TRBV7-3 and TRBJ2-6, is GAGVSQTPSNKVTEKGKYVELRCDPISGHTALYWYRQSLGQGPEFLIYFQGTGAADDSGLPNDRFFAVRPEGSVSTLKIQRTERGDSAVYLCASSSQGALGANVLTFGAGSRLTVL.

The CDR3 DNA reads TGTGCCAGCAGTTTGAGCCCGCCCGGGAACACTGAAGCTTTCTTT. Its translation is CASSLSPPGNTEAFF. This rearrangement joins TRBV27 to TRBJ1-1, with D unclear. CDR1 and CDR2 (germline): MNHEY, SMNVEV (reference sequence). With 3 bases removed from V and 1 base from J, the gap between germline ends came to 12 bases. The CDR3 is 15 residues long.

In DNA form, the CDR3 reads TGTGCCAGCAGCTCTATCCGACAGCCCTGGGACTATGGCTACACCTTC. Amino acids: CASSSIRQPWDYGYTF. The chain couples TRBV27 to TRBJ1-2; possible D gene TRBD1, 5 bases. Trimming took off 6 bases at V and 3 bases at J, with 20 bases between the two ends. Germline CDR1 and CDR2: MNHEY and SMNVEV (reference sequence). The CDR3 has 16 amino acids.

The chain couples TRBV7-9 to TRBJ1-1; 7 positions agree with TRBD1. Looked up from germline, CDR1 is SEHNR and CDR2 is FQNEAQ (reference sequence). The CDR3 contains 13 residues. After removal of 9 bases from V and 1 base from J, the junction contained 5 bases not matched to a gene. The DNA for the CDR3 is TGTGCCAGTCAGGGGGTCGGGAACACTGAAGCTTTCTTT. Translated: CASQGVGNTEAFF.